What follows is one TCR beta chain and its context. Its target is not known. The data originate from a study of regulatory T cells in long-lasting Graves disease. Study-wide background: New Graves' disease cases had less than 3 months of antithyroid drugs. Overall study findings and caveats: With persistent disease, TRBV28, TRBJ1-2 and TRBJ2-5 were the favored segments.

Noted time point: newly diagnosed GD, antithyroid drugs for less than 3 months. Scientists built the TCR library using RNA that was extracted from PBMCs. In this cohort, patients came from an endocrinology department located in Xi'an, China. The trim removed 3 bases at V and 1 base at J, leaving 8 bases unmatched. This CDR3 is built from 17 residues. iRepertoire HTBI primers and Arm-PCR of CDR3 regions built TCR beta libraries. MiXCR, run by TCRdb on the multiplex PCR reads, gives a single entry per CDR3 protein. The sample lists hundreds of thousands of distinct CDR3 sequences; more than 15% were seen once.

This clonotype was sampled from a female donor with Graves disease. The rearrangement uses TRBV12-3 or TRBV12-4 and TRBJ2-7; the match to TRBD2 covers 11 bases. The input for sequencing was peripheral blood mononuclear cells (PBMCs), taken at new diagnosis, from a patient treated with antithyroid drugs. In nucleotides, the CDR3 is TGTGCCAGCAGTTTGCCGATTACTAGCGGGAGTTCCTACGAGCAGTACTTC. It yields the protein CASSLPITSGSSYEQYF.